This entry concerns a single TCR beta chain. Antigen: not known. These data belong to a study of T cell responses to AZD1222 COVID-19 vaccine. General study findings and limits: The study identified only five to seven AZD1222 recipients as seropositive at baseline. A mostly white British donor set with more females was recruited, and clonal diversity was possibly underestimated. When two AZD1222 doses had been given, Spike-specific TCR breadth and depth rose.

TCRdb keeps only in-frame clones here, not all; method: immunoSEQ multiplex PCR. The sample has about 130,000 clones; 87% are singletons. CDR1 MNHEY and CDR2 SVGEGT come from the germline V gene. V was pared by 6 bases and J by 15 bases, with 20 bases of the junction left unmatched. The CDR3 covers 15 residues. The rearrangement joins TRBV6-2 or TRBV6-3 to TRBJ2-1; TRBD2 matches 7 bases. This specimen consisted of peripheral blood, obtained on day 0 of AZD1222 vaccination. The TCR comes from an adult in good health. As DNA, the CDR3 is TGTGCCAGCAGCCCCACCACTAGCGCGACGGAAAAGGGGTTCTTC. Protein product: CASSPTTSATEKGFF.